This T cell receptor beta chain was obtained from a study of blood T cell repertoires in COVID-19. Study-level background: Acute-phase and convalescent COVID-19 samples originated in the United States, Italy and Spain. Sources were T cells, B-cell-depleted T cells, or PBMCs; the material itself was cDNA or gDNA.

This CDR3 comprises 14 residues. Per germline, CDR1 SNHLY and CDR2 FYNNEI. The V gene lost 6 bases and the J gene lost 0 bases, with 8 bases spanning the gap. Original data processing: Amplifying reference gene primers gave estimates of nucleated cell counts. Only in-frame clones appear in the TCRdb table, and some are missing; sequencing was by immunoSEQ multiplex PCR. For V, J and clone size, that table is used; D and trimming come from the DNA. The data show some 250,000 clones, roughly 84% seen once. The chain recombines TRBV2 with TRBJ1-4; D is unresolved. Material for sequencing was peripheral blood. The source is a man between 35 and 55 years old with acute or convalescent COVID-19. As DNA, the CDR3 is TGTGCCAGCAGGGTCAGGTCAACTAATGAAAAACTGTTTTTT. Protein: CASRVRSTNEKLFF.